This T cell receptor (beta chain) stems from a study of T cells after yellow fever vaccination. Synthesis of TCR cDNA relied on 5'RACE template switching, which attached a universal primer site and UMIs. TCRdb redid the calling of the 5' RACE reads with MiXCR, one entry per CDR3 protein. The sample includes a few hundred thousand distinct CDR3 sequences, around 6.8% seen only once; the top ten take roughly a sixth. This clonotype was observed many times. Antigen unknown. The CDR3 is made up of 13 amino acids. Germline lookup yields CDR1 MGHDK and CDR2 SYGVNS. Trimming took off 0 bases at V and 3 bases at J, with 6 bases between the two ends. General study findings and limits: Subsequent to the booster, the majority of primary-vaccination clones reappeared (around 96% CD4, 85% to 90% CD8). Although the secondary response was weaker, it peaked faster, at day 5 versus 15.

The material sequenced was PBMCs, taken around 45 days after the first yellow fever vaccination. The chain has TRBV25-1 and TRBJ2-7; no reliable D call. The TCR was taken from a young man who received the YFV17D yellow fever vaccine. The CDR3 region has the DNA TGTGCCAGCAGTGAATACCCAGGCTACGAGCAGTACTTC. It translates to CASSEYPGYEQYF.